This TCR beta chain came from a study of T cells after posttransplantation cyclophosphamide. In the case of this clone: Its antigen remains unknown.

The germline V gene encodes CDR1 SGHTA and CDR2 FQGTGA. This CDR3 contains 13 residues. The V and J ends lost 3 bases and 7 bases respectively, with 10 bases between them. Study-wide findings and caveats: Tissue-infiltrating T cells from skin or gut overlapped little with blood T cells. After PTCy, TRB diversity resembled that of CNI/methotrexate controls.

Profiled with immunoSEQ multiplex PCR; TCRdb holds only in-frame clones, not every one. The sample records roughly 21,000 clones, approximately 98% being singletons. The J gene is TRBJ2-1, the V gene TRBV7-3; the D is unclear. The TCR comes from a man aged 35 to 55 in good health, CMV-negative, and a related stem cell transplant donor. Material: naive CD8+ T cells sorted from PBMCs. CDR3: CASSFTQPNEQFF. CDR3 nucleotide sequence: TGTGCCAGCAGCTTTACACAGCCTAATGAGCAGTTCTTC.